Presented here are 4 T cell receptor beta chains from one specimen sequenced in a study of monozygotic twins with inflammatory bowel disease. TCRdb re-called the 5' RACE reads; one entry per CDR3 protein, DNA not given. Reported are approximately 200,000 distinct CDR3 sequences; the ten largest clones contain roughly 1.5%. The sequenced sample consisted of blood. These TCRs come from a human donor with ulcerative colitis or Crohn's disease, or a healthy co-twin of an affected twin (not recorded which).

J is TRBJ1-2 and V is TRBV12-3 or TRBV12-4; with no DNA, the TCRdb D assignment of TRBD1 cannot be verified. The CDR3 extends over 15 amino acids. The CDR3: CASSEMGGNAYGYTF.

The V gene is TRBV5-1, the J gene TRBJ2-1; the D call from TCRdb, TRBD2, cannot be confirmed without DNA. This CDR3 region has 18 residues. Germline V CDR1 and CDR2: SGHRS, YFSETQ. The CDR3: CASSLAPRGGRGVNEQFF.

V and J are TRBV25-1 and TRBJ2-7; TCRdb's D gene call, TRBD1, goes unchecked for lack of DNA. This CDR3 region has 15 residues. Germline V CDR1 and CDR2: MGHDK, SYGVNS. The CDR3: CASSDVNPGQAERYF.

The chain carries TRBV12-3 or TRBV12-4 and TRBJ2-5; as DNA is missing, the TRBD1 call by TCRdb cannot be tested. The CDR3 spans 15 residues. This CDR3 reads CASSSGAGGAGTQYF.